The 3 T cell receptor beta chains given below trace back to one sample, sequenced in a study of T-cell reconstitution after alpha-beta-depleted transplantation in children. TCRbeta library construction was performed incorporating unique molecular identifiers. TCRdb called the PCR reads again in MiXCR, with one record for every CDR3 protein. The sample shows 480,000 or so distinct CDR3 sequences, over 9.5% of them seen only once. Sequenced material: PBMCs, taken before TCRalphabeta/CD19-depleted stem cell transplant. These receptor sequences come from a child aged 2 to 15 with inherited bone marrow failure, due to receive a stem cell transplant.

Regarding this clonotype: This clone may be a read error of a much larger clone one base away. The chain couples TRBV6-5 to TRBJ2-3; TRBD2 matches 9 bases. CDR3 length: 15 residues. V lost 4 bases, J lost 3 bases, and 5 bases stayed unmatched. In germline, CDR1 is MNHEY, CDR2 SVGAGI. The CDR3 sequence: CASSSGLAATDTQYF. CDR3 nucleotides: TGTGCCAGCAGTTCGGGACTAGCTGCGACAGATACGCAGTATTTT.

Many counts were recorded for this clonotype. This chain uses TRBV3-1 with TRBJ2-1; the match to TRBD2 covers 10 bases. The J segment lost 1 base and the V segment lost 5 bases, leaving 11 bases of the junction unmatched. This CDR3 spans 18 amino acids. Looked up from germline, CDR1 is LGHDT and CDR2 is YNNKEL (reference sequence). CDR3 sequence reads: CASSFRSTSGVSYNEQFF. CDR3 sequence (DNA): TGTGCCAGCAGCTTCCGCTCAACTAGCGGGGTATCCTACAATGAGCAGTTCTTC.

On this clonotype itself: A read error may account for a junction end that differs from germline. The CDR3 loop reads CCARGNSYEQYF. The CDR3 nucleotides are TGCTGTGCTAGAGGTAACTCCTACGAGCAGTACTTC. The rearrangement links TRBV20-1 to TRBJ2-7; no clear D. The CDR3 length is 12 residues. Germline CDR1 DFQATT, CDR2 SNEGSKA (reference sequence).